This entry is about one TCR beta chain. Its antigen is as yet unknown. These data are taken from a study of T-cell memory formation after mild COVID-19. Whole-study findings and limits: While clones contracting from day 15 to 85 were balanced between CD4 and CD8, later expanders leaned CD4+. Cross-reactive memory seemingly joined, as some responding clones were found in pre-infection memory. Second-wave clones with a day 37 peak had unconfirmed SARS-CoV-2 specificity.

The authors produced TCR alpha and TCR beta cDNA libraries with sample barcodes and UMIs by 5'RACE using constant-segment primers. TCRdb called the 5' RACE reads again in MiXCR, with one record for every CDR3 protein. The profile shows 550,000 to 700,000 distinct CDR3 sequences, around 16% of them singletons. The CDR3 consists of 16 residues. The ends lost 4 bases at V and 5 bases at J; junction bases unmatched: 10. Per germline, CDR1 SGDLS and CDR2 YYNGEE. The material sequenced was PBMCs or a T cell subset sorted from them (not recorded which). This TCR came from an adult woman who had mild COVID-19 (a few samples of this study predate the infection). Cell type and time point are not known. The chain is built from TRBV9 and TRBJ2-7, with 12 nucleotides matching TRBD1. This CDR3 reads CASSRSGTGGRNEQYF. CDR3 bases: TGTGCCAGCAGCCGCTCCGGGACAGGGGGCCGAAACGAGCAGTACTTC.